The rows below give T cell receptor beta chains drawn from one sample of a study of CD8+CD57+ T cells in acquired aplastic anemia. MiXCR was run by TCRdb on the reads, yielding one entry per CDR3 protein. The sample contains about 270,000 distinct CDR3 sequences, about 56% of which appear only once. Source material: sorted CD4+, CD8+, or CD8+CD57+ T cells (not recorded which) from PBMCs. The receptors originated from a human donor with severe aplastic anemia or a healthy control (not recorded which). CDR3s include the opening cysteine and the closing phenylalanine or tryptophan. A D gene is named only where the DNA matches it firmly. Size values are once, few and many counts, or a class for expanded clones, and some rows have none.

NA	TRBV20-1	TRBJ2-7	NA	CSAKGDSYEQYF	TGCAGTGCTAAGGGTGACTCCTACGAGCAGTACTTC
TRBD1	TRBV19	TRBJ1-5	NA	CASSERGQGPGPQHF	TGTGCCAGCAGTGAGCGGGGACAGGGCCCAGGGCCCCAGCATTTT
NA	TRBV14	TRBJ2-5	once	CASSRPRGVVETQYF	TGTGCCAGCAGCCGACCCAGGGGGGTGGTGGAGACCCAGTACTTC
NA	TRBV12-3/TRBV12-4	TRBJ1-5	NA	CASSSGGSSKRQHF	TGTGCCAGCAGTTCGGGAGGGAGCAGTAAACGCCAGCATTTT
NA	TRBV10-3	TRBJ1-3	NA	CAISEDGRSIYF	TGTGCCATCAGTGAGGACGGAAGATCCATATATTTT
NA	TRBV24-1	TRBJ1-6	few	CATKDTKPFNSPLHF	TGTGCCACCAAGGACACCAAGCCTTTTAATTCACCCCTCCACTTT
TRBD2	TRBV6-1	TRBJ2-2	many	CAVRIGAGAGGYTGELFF	TGTGCCGTTCGGATAGGAGCGGGGGCCGGAGGGTACACCGGGGAGCTGTTTTTT
TRBD1	TRBV24-1	TRBJ2-1	NA	CATSDSGQGPRDNEQFF	TGTGCCACCAGTGATAGTGGACAGGGGCCCAGAGACAATGAGCAGTTCTTC
TRBD1	TRBV7-2	TRBJ1-1	NA	CASSSSWTGAEAFF	TGTGCCAGCAGCTCGTCTTGGACAGGGGCTGAAGCTTTCTTT
TRBD1	TRBV20-1	TRBJ1-6	NA	CSAREKGAGNSPLHF	TGCAGTGCTAGAGAAAAGGGGGCAGGGAATTCACCCCTCCACTTT
NA	TRBV11-1	TRBJ2-7	NA	CASSKEVLTSPHYEQYF	TGTGCCAGCAGCAAAGAAGTCCTCACAAGCCCTCACTACGAGCAGTACTTC
NA	TRBV7-9	TRBJ2-5	once	CASSARDLAETQYF	TGTGCCAGCAGCGCCCGGGACCTTGCAGAGACCCAGTACTTC
TRBD1	TRBV6-5	TRBJ1-6	many	CASSRQGYNSPLHF	TGTGCCAGCAGTCGACAGGGATATAATTCACCCCTCCACTTT
NA	TRBV5-8	TRBJ1-3	NA	CASSSTGTGNTIYF	TGTGCCAGCAGCTCCACCGGGACTGGAAACACCATATATTTT
NA	TRBV29-1	TRBJ2-2	NA	CSVEDWAGAGVSGELFF	TGCAGCGTTGAAGACTGGGCCGGTGCAGGGGTGTCCGGGGAGCTGTTTTTT
TRBD1	TRBV29-1	TRBJ1-2	NA	CSVVRGTGGSYGYTF	TGCAGCGTTGTCCGTGGGACAGGGGGCAGCTATGGCTACACCTTC
NA	TRBV13	TRBJ1-2	many	CASSFRQKSGGYTF	TGTGCCAGCAGTTTTAGACAGAAATCGGGAGGCTACACCTTC
NA	TRBV6-5	TRBJ2-7	many	CATLRLGSYEQYF	TGTGCCACCCTAAGATTAGGCTCCTACGAGCAGTACTTC
NA	TRBV15	TRBJ2-3	NA	CATSRSRVLSTDTQYF	TGTGCCACCAGCCGGAGCCGGGTACTAAGCACAGATACGCAGTATTTT
NA	TRBV6-5	TRBJ2-1	NA	CASRGGDPSSYNEQFF	TGTGCCAGCAGAGGAGGGGATCCTAGCTCCTACAATGAGCAGTTCTTC
NA	TRBV15	TRBJ1-2	medium-sized	CATSRDVDYGYTF	TGTGCCACCAGCAGAGACGTGGACTATGGCTACACCTTC
NA	TRBV12-3/TRBV12-4	TRBJ1-1	many	CASSLRIQNGRVGTEAFF	TGTGCCAGCAGTTTAAGAATCCAAAATGGCCGAGTGGGCACTGAAGCTTTCTTT
TRBD1	TRBV20-1	TRBJ2-7	NA	CSATSILTGGGEQYF	TGCAGTGCCACAAGCATATTGACAGGGGGCGGAGAGCAGTACTTC
TRBD1	TRBV18	TRBJ1-4	NA	CASLKTGSAEKLFF	TGTGCCAGCTTAAAGACAGGGTCGGCAGAAAAACTGTTTTTT
NA	TRBV7-9	TRBJ1-5	NA	CGSSPGGESNQPQHF	TGTGGGAGCAGCCCCGGAGGGGAGAGCAATCAGCCCCAGCATTTT
NA	TRBV25-1	TRBJ2-5	few	CASSEIRGLEETQYF	TGTGCCAGCAGTGAAATTCGGGGACTTGAAGAGACCCAGTACTTC
NA	TRBV5-1	TRBJ1-5	many	CASSLEGGGGQPQHF	TGCGCCAGCAGCTTGGAGGGCGGCGGAGGTCAGCCCCAGCATTTT
NA	TRBV20-1	TRBJ1-6	few	CSARDLRAGDFSPLHF	TGCAGTGCTAGAGATCTTAGGGCAGGGGACTTTTCACCCCTCCACTTT
TRBD2	TRBV10-3	TRBJ2-5	NA	CAISDEVAGVVETQYF	TGTGCCATCAGTGATGAGGTAGCGGGAGTTGTAGAGACCCAGTACTTC
TRBD2	TRBV5-1	TRBJ2-6	NA	CASSPSGGPLRANVLTF	TGCGCCAGCAGCCCTAGCGGGGGGCCTCTACGGGCCAACGTCCTGACTTTC
TRBD2	TRBV20-1	TRBJ2-7	NA	CSASPIAGGDYEQYF	TGCAGTGCTAGTCCAATAGCGGGGGGTGACTACGAGCAGTACTTC
TRBD1	TRBV7-2	TRBJ2-3	NA	CASSFRTGGSDTQYF	TGTGCCAGCAGCTTTAGGACAGGGGGGTCGGATACGCAGTATTTT
NA	TRBV6-5	TRBJ1-6	many	CASSYSIAGAYNSPLHF	TGTGCCAGCAGTTACTCGATCGCAGGGGCCTATAATTCACCCCTCCACTTT
NA	TRBV7-2	TRBJ2-5	NA	CASSPRQDQETQYF	TGTGCCAGCAGTCCTCGACAAGACCAAGAGACCCAGTACTTC
NA	TRBV20-1	TRBJ1-1	NA	CSASTGPSNTEAFF	TGCAGTGCTAGTACCGGGCCCTCGAACACTGAAGCTTTCTTT
NA	TRBV7-9	TRBJ1-6	NA	CASSPLPLHF	TGTGCCAGCAGCCCATTACCCCTCCACTTT
NA	TRBV10-3	TRBJ2-7	NA	CAISYIAVGDEQYF	TGTGCCATCAGTTACATTGCAGTTGGAGACGAGCAGTACTTC
TRBD2	TRBV7-8	TRBJ2-1	NA	CASSLPLTSGDYNEQFF	TGTGCCAGCAGCTTACCCTTGACTAGCGGGGACTACAATGAGCAGTTCTTC
NA	TRBV20-1	TRBJ1-1	NA	CSARDPPPGRLTF	TGCAGTGCTAGAGATCCCCCACCGGGACGACTAACCTTT
NA	TRBV12-3/TRBV12-4	TRBJ2-7	many	CASSLVGRDYEQYF	TGTGCCAGCAGTTTAGTGGGACGGGATTACGAGCAGTACTTC
NA	TRBV2	TRBJ1-1	NA	CASSEVGDTEAFF	TGTGCCAGCAGTGAAGTGGGGGACACTGAAGCTTTCTTT
NA	TRBV19	TRBJ1-5	NA	CASTGTTDTQPQHF	TGTGCCAGTACCGGGACCACAGATACGCAGCCCCAGCATTTT
NA	TRBV15	TRBJ1-1	once	CATSRGQVGTEASF	TGTGCCACCAGCAGAGGGCAGGTTGGCACTGAAGCTTCCTTT
NA	TRBV6-1	TRBJ1-2	once	CASSGASYSGGGYTF	TGTGCCAGCAGTGGGGCAAGCTACAGTGGTGGGGGCTACACCTTC
NA	TRBV6-4	TRBJ2-7	NA	CASSVPKVAEQYF	TGTGCCAGCAGTGTTCCTAAGGTAGCGGAGCAGTACTTC
TRBD2	TRBV20-1	TRBJ2-7	few	CSATAFGTSGPGEQYF	TGCAGTGCTACCGCCTTCGGGACTAGCGGACCAGGGGAGCAGTACTTC
TRBD1	TRBV20-1	TRBJ1-1	NA	CSARGTGVNTEAFF	TGCAGTGCTAGAGGGACAGGGGTGAACACTGAAGCTTTCTTT
TRBD1	TRBV10-2	TRBJ2-1	NA	CASSVAGGEHNEQFF	TGCGCCAGCAGTGTGGCAGGGGGTGAACACAATGAGCAGTTCTTC
NA	TRBV5-6	TRBJ2-7	many	CASSLRSLYEQYF	TGTGCCAGCAGCTTGCGGTCTCTCTACGAGCAGTACTTC
NA	TRBV4-3	TRBJ2-3	many	CASSPVITDTQYF	TGCGCCAGCAGCCCTGTAATCACAGATACGCAGTATTTT
NA	TRBV7-2	TRBJ1-6	NA	CASRKALAVVNYNSPLHF	TGTGCCAGCAGGAAGGCGCTCGCGGTGGTAAACTATAATTCACCCCTCCACTTT
NA	TRBV2	TRBJ2-2	NA	CASSLKLGGGFAGELFF	TGTGCCAGCAGTTTAAAGCTCGGAGGGGGCTTCGCCGGGGAGCTGTTTTTT
TRBD1	TRBV7-4	TRBJ1-5	once	CASSPGTAGGPQHF	TGTGCCAGCAGCCCAGGGACAGCTGGTGGGCCCCAGCATTTT